Presented here are 9 T cell receptor beta chains from one specimen sequenced in a study of cytomegalovirus exposure and HLA in healthy donors. This PCR relied on a set of 60 Vbeta primers and 13 Jbeta primers. Some clones are missing from TCRdb's copy, which holds only in-frame ones; the method was immunoSEQ multiplex PCR. This table has fewer than 70,000 clones, 73% appearing once. Sequencing used PBMCs. The receptors were gathered from a man aged 50-60 years in good health and CMV-seronegative.

The V call is TRBV4-2, the J call TRBJ1-1; 10 bases agree with TRBD1. CDR1 is LGHNA and CDR2 is YNFKEQ in the germline V gene. The CDR3 has 15 amino acids. V lost 2 bases, J lost 6 bases, and 6 bases stayed unmatched. CDR3 region: CASSQQTGGRAEAFF. Here the CDR3 DNA reads TGTGCCAGCAGCCAACAGACAGGGGGCAGGGCTGAAGCTTTCTTT.

This clone appeared a single time. V and J are TRBV7-2 and TRBJ2-3; a weak D match, TRBD2 (7 bases). V gave up 4 bases and J gave up 0 bases, with 14 bases separating them. This CDR3 is 16 amino acids long. Germline V gene lookup returns CDR1 SGHTA and CDR2 FQGNSA. The CDR3 bases are TGTGCCAGCAGCTCCCCGGGGGGCCTAAGCACAGATACGCAGTATTTT. It translates to CASSSPGGLSTDTQYF.

DNA for the CDR3: TGCGCCAGCAGCGCGGAACAGGGTATGGCCAAAAACATTCAGTACTTC. Translation: CASSAEQGMAKNIQYF. The genes are TRBV5-1 and TRBJ2-4; D is possibly TRBD1 (6 bases). Looked up from germline, CDR1 is SGHRS and CDR2 is YFSETQ. The CDR3 spans 16 residues. V shed 4 bases and J shed 1 base, with 15 bases lying between them.

This chain connects TRBV5-1 to TRBJ1-1; a weak D match, TRBD1 (5 bases). CDR1 is SGHRS and CDR2 is YFSETQ in the germline V gene. V lost 6 bases and J 1 base, leaving 10 bases between the germline ends. The CDR3 has 13 residues. CDR3 coding DNA: TGCGCCAGCAAGCGGGGGGGGAACACTGAAGCTTTCTTT. Protein sequence: CASKRGGNTEAFF. The full variable domain, in which reference TRBV5-1 and TRBJ1-1 provide the parts outside the CDR3, is KAGVTQTPRYLIKTRGQQVTLSCSPISGHRSVSWYQQTPGQGLQFLFEYFSETQRNKGNFPGRFSGRQFSNSRSEMNVSTLELGDSALYLCASKRGGNTEAFFGQGTRLTVV.

This chain joins TRBV10-1 and TRBJ1-1; 8 bases map to TRBD1. CDR3 size: 18 residues. V lost 3 bases and J lost 0; bases outside the gene matches: 12. Looked up from germline, CDR1 is WNHNN and CDR2 is SYGVQD (reference sequence). The CDR3 spells CASSDRDLADRVNTEAFF. In nucleotides, the CDR3 is TGCGCCAGCAGTGATAGGGATCTCGCGGACAGGGTGAACACTGAAGCTTTCTTT.

This clone occurred once. The rearrangement uses TRBV25-1 and TRBJ1-1; no firm D call. V was shortened by 8 bases and J by 2 bases, with 6 bases between the two germline ends. This CDR3 spans 11 amino acids. Germline V gives CDR1 MGHDK, CDR2 SYGVNS. CDR3 sequence (DNA): TGTGCCAGCCGGGGAAACACTGAAGCTTTCTTT. Translated, it gives CASRGNTEAFF.

The chain links TRBV7-9 to TRBJ1-6; 9 bases map to TRBD1. V lost 5 bases to trimming and J lost 3 bases; unmatched junction nucleotides: 8. CDR3 length equals 17 residues. Germline CDR1 SEHNR, CDR2 FQNEAQ (reference sequence). The CDR3 here is CASSPPRDRDYNSPLHF. Written as DNA, the CDR3 is TGTGCCAGCAGCCCACCCCGGGACAGGGACTATAATTCACCCCTCCACTTT.

The chain employs TRBV5-1 and TRBJ1-5; the D is unclear. V lost 0 bases and J lost 3, with 7 bases in between. Germline V gives CDR1 SGHRS, CDR2 YFSETQ. This CDR3 is built from 14 residues. For the CDR3, the DNA is TGCGCCAGCAGCTTGGGACACCCCAATCAGCCCCAGCATTTT. This encodes CASSLGHPNQPQHF.

V gene TRBV6-1 combines with J gene TRBJ1-1; the D is unclear. Trimming removed 6 bases from V and 3 bases from J, with 11 bases in between. This CDR3 spans 13 amino acids. Germline lookup yields CDR1 MNHNS and CDR2 SASEGT. The CDR3 protein is CASRAGSYTEAFF. CDR3 DNA: TGTGCCAGCAGGGCCGGGTCCTACACTGAAGCTTTCTTT.